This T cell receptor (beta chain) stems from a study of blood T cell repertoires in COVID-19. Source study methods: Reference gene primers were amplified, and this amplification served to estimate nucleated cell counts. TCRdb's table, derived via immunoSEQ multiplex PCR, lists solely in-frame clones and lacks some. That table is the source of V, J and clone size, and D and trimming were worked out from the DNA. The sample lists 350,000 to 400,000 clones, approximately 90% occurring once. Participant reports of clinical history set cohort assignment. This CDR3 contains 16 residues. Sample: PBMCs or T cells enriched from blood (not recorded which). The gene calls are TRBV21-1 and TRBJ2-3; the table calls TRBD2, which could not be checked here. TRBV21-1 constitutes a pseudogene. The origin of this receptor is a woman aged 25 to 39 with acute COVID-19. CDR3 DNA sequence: TGTGCCAGCCCCGGGACTAGCGGGGGGGTTACAGATACGCAGTATTTT. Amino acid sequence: CASPGTSGGVTDTQYF.